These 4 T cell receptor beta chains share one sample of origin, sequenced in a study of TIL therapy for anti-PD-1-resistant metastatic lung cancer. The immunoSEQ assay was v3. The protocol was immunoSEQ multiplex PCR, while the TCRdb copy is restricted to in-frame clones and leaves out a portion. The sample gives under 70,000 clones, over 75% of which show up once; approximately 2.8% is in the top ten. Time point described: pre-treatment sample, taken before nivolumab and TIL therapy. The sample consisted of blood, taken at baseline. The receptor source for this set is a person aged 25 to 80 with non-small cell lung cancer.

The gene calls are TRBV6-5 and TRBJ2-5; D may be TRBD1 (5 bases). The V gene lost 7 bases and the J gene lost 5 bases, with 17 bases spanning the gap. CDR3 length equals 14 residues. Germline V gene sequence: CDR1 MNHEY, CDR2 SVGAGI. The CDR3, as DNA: TGTGCCAGCAACCCCCTGGGGCAACGGGAGACCCAGTACTTC. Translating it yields CASNPLGQRETQYF.

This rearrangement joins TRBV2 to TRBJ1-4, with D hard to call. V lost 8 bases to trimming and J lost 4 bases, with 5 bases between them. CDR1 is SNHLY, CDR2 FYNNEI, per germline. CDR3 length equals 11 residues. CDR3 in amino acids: CASYSNEKLFF. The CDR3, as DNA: TGTGCCAGCTACAGTAATGAAAAACTGTTTTTT.

The CDR3 protein is CASSYSRGQGELFF. The CDR3, as DNA: TGTGCCAGCAGTTACTCGCGGGGGCAAGGGGAGCTGTTTTTT. The chain has TRBV6-5 and TRBJ2-2; a possible D gene is TRBD2 (7 bases). Germline values: CDR1 MNHEY, CDR2 SVGAGI. V dropped 0 bases and J dropped 8 bases, with 10 bases sitting between them. The CDR3 runs 14 residues.

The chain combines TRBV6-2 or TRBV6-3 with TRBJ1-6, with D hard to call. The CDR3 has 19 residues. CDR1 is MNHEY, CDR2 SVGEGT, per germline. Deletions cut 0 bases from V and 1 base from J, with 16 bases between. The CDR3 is CASSYSTGDLGSYNSPLHF. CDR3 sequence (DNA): TGTGCCAGCAGTTACTCGACGGGAGATTTGGGGTCCTATAATTCACCCCTCCACTTT.